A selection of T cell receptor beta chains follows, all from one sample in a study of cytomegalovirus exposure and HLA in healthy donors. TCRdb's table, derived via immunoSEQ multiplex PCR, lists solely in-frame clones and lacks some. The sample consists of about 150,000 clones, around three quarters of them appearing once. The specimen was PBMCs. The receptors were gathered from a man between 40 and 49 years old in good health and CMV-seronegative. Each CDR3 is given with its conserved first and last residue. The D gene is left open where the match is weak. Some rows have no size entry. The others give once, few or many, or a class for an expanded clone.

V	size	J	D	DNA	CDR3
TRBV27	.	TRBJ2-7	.	TGTGCCAGCAGTTTAGAGCAGGGCGTCTACGAGCAGTACTTC	CASSLEQGVYEQYF
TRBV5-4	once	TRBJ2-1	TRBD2	TGTGCCAGCAGCTTGGAGGCCTGGGACTACAAATTTGGCTACAATGAGCAGTTCTTC	CASSLEAWDYKFGYNEQFF
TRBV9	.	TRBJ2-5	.	TGTGCCAGCAGCGTAGGGGCAGGGGACACGGAGACCCAGTACTTC	CASSVGAGDTETQYF
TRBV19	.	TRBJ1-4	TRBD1	TGTGCCAGTAGTCTACGACAGGGCCAGGGGACTAATGAAAAACTGTTTTTT	CASSLRQGQGTNEKLFF
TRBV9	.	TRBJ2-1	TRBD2	TGTGCCAGCAGCGTAGAATCGACGGGAGGACCCTGGGGCTACAATGAGCAGTTCTTC	CASSVESTGGPWGYNEQFF
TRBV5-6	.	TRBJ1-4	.	TGTGCCAGCAACACGATAACTAATGAAAAACTGTTTTTT	CASNTITNEKLFF
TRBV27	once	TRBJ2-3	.	TGTGCCAGCAGTTTAATCGCAGATACGCAGTATTTT	CASSLIADTQYF
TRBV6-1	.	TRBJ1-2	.	TGTGCCAGCAGTGGGGAGAGGAACTATGGCTACACCTTC	CASSGERNYGYTF
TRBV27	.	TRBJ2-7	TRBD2	TGTGCCAGCAGTTTAGAACTAGCGGGGGGTCCTACGATTTTC	CASSLELAGGPTIF
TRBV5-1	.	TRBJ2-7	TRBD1	TGCGCCAGCACCTCTAACAGGGGCTACGAGCAGTACTTC	CASTSNRGYEQYF
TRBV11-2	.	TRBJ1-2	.	TGTGCCAGCAGCTTATTTCAGGGGCACTATGGCTACACCTTC	CASSLFQGHYGYTF